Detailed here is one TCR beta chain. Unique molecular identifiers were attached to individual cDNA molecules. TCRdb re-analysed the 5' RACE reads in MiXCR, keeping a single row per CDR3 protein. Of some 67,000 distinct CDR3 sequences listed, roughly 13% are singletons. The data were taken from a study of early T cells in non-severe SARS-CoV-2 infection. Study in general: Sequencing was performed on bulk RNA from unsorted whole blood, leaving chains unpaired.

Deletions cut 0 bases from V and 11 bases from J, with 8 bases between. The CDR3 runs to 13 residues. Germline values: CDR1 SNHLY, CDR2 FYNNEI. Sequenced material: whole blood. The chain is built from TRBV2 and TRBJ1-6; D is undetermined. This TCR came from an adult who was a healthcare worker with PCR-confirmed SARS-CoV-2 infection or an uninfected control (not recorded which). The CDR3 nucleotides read TGTGCCAGCAGTGAAGCTGGAGGTGCACCCCTCCACTTT. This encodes CASSEAGGAPLHF.